This T cell receptor (beta chain) was documented in a study of OX40 agonist ivuxolimab in advanced cancers. On this clone itself: Its antigen is undetermined.

From germline, CDR1 is SGHRS and CDR2 YFSETQ. This CDR3 contains 14 residues. Between the trimmed V and J ends, which lost 0 bases and 0 bases, there was a span of 6 bases. Study outcomes and limitations: Low clonal expansion, among the lowest seen, marked partial responders at 0.1-3.0 mg/kg.

Produced via immunoSEQ multiplex PCR; TCRdb's table is partial and in-frame only. Of 15,000 to 20,000 clones detected, around 70% appear once; the ten largest clones hold 30% to 35%. This sequence joins TRBV5-1 and TRBJ1-1; D gene unclear. The clonotype was recovered from an adult with an advanced solid tumor such as melanoma, head and neck, liver or kidney cancer. The material was CD4+ or CD8+ T cells sorted from blood, obtained in a trial of the OX40 agonist ivuxolimab. The CDR3 DNA is TGCGCCAGCAGCTTGGGCTCTATGAACACTGAAGCTTTCTTT. It specifies CASSLGSMNTEAFF.